This T cell receptor (beta chain) was sequenced during a study of control samples from healthy donors and cancer patients. Clones were sequenced by immunoSEQ multiplex PCR, and TCRdb holds only the in-frame ones, with some missing. The table includes roughly 100,000 clones, around 90% detected once. V shed 4 bases and J 5 bases; nucleotides not matched to a gene: 6. Germline V gene data show CDR1 as PRHDT and CDR2 as FYEKMQ (reference sequence). This CDR3 region has 16 residues. This receptor was identified in a woman aged 18-29 years in good health. The genes are TRBV13 and TRBJ2-5, with 14 bases that match TRBD2. The sequencing sample was made of blood. The CDR3 nucleotides read TGTGCCAGCAGCTCCAGACTAGCGGGGGGGCCGGAGACCCAGTACTTC. It yields the protein CASSSRLAGGPETQYF.